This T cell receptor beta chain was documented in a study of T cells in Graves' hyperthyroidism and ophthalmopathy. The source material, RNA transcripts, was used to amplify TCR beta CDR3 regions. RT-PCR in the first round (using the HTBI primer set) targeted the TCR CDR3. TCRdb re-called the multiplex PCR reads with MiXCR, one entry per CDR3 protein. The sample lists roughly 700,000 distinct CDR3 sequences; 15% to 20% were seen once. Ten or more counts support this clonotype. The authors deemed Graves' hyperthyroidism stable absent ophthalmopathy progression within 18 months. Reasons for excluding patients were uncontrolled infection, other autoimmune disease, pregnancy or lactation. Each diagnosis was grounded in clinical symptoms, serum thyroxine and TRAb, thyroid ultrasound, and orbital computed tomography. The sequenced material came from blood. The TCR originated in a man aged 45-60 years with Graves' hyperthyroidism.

In DNA, the CDR3 is TGTGCCAGCAGTTTGAGAGGCTTGAACACCGGGGAGCTGTTTTTT. This gives the protein CASSLRGLNTGELFF. This chain connects TRBV12-3 or TRBV12-4 to TRBJ2-2; D gene ambiguous. The CDR3 extends over 15 amino acids. V lost 3 bases and J lost 1, with 9 bases in between.